Following are 14 T cell receptor beta chains from one sample sequenced in a study of identical twins. TCRdb re-analysed the 5' RACE reads in MiXCR, keeping a single row per CDR3 protein. The sample carries fewer than 900,000 distinct CDR3 sequences, about 18% recorded once. This sample also belongs to another study, concerning T cells expressing NK-cell markers.

Sequenced sample: PBMCs. All receptors come from a woman aged 18 to 35 in good health.

This clonotype was seen only a few times. The chain combines TRBV5-5 with TRBJ2-7, with a weak D call TRBD1 (6 bases). Between the trimmed V and J ends, which lost 3 bases and 0 bases, there was a span of 13 bases. This CDR3 contains 15 residues. Germline loops: CDR1 SGHKS, CDR2 YYEKEE (reference sequence). The CDR3 DNA follows: TGTGCCAGCAGCTCCATACAGGGTATCTCCTACGAGCAGTACTTC. Amino acids: CASSSIQGISYEQYF.

There are a few counts of this clonotype. This chain joins TRBV27 and TRBJ2-7, with TRBD2 matching 14 bases. The CDR3 contains 17 residues. Germline V gives CDR1 MNHEY, CDR2 SMNVEV (reference sequence). J lost 2 bases, V lost 6 bases, and 9 bases had no gene match. The DNA for the CDR3 is TGTGCCAGCAGCGACGGACTAGCGGGAGGAGGTCCCTACGAGCAGTACTTC. Amino acid sequence: CASSDGLAGGGPYEQYF.

A few counts support this clonotype. The chain employs TRBV7-9 and TRBJ2-7; D not certain. Trimming cost V 8 bases and J 3 bases, with 11 bases left between them. Germline V gives CDR1 SEHNR, CDR2 FQNEAQ (reference sequence). The CDR3 runs 12 residues. The CDR3: CASGSIIYEQYF. CDR3 nucleotide sequence: TGTGCCAGCGGATCCATCATCTACGAGCAGTACTTC.

The chain employs TRBV10-3 and TRBJ2-1; tentative D call: TRBD1 (5 bases). This CDR3 spans 15 amino acids. Germline assignment: CDR1 ENHRY and CDR2 SYGVKD. Trimming left V 2 bases short and J 1 base short, with 9 bases between. The chain's CDR3 is CAISEGAASYNEQFF. CDR3 nucleotides: TGTGCCATCAGTGAGGGGGCGGCGTCCTACAATGAGCAGTTCTTC.

The chain employs TRBV5-1 and TRBJ2-5; D not certain. The length of the CDR3 is 13 residues. The ends were cut back, 9 bases at V and 3 bases at J, with 15 bases in the middle. Per germline, CDR1 SGHRS and CDR2 YFSETQ. Written as DNA, the CDR3 is TGCGCCACCTCTTCGCTGGCGGAAGAGACCCAGTACTTC. It codes for CATSSLAEETQYF.

The CDR3 nucleotides read TGCGCCAGCAGCTTGGAACGGGACATAAACTACGAGCAGTACTTC. Protein sequence: CASSLERDINYEQYF. The chain recombines TRBV5-1 with TRBJ2-7; possible D gene TRBD1, 6 bases. The CDR3 extends over 15 amino acids. Germline-derived CDR1 and CDR2 are SGHRS and YFSETQ. The V end was cut by 0 bases, the J end by 3 bases, with 13 bases between.

This clonotype was counted only a few times. This chain uses TRBV29-1 with TRBJ2-1, with 7 bases lining up with TRBD1. CDR3 length equals 13 residues. Germline assignment: CDR1 SQVTM and CDR2 ANQGSEA. Trimming took 6 bases from V and 0 from J; bases not matched to a gene: 2. The CDR3 loop is CSVNRGSYNEQFF. CDR3 sequence (DNA): TGCAGCGTCAACAGGGGCTCCTACAATGAGCAGTTCTTC.

There are a few counts of this clonotype. The V and J genes are TRBV20-1 and TRBJ2-1; D unclear. V was cut by 4 bases and J by 8 bases, with 12 bases left in between. The CDR3 length is 12 residues. Per germline, CDR1 DFQATT and CDR2 SNEGSKA (reference sequence). This chain's CDR3 is CSATLSVDEQFF. Here the CDR3 DNA reads TGCAGTGCTACACTTTCAGTGGATGAGCAGTTCTTC.

The chain carries TRBV25-1 and TRBJ2-3; 7 bases match TRBD1. Losses at the gene ends were 6 bases for V and 0 bases for J; bases not matched to a gene: 9. Germline V gives CDR1 MGHDK, CDR2 SYGVNS. The CDR3 consists of 16 residues. This CDR3 reads CASRDVTGASTDTQYF. The CDR3 coding sequence is TGTGCCAGCAGGGATGTAACAGGGGCTAGCACAGATACGCAGTATTTT. Using reference TRBV25-1 and TRBJ2-3 for the parts outside the CDR3, the full variable domain is EADIYQTPRYLVIGTGKKITLECSQTMGHDKMYWYQQDPGMELHLIHYSYGVNSTEKGDLSSESTVSRIRTEHFPLTLESARPSHTSQYLCASRDVTGASTDTQYFGPGTRLTVL.

V gene TRBV5-1 combines with J gene TRBJ2-3; no clear D gene. The CDR3 consists of 15 residues. V lost 0 bases, J lost 1 base, and 9 bases lay in between. CDR1 and CDR2 (germline): SGHRS, YFSETQ. This CDR3 is CASSLGLKRTDTQYF. The CDR3, as DNA: TGCGCCAGCAGCTTGGGCCTAAAACGCACAGATACGCAGTATTTT.

This clonotype was seen only a few times. This chain uses TRBV5-1 with TRBJ2-1; maybe TRBD1 (6 bases). V lost 0 bases and J lost 5, with 12 bases in between. The CDR3 consists of 15 residues. In germline, CDR1 is SGHRS, CDR2 YFSETQ. CDR3 region: CASSLAPGTHNEQFF. The CDR3 DNA sequence: TGCGCCAGCAGCTTGGCCCCCGGGACACACAATGAGCAGTTCTTC.

The V and J genes are TRBV9 and TRBJ2-1; 8 bases align to TRBD2. The CDR3 totals 15 residues. V lost 0 bases and J lost 10; bases outside the gene matches: 9. Germline assignment: CDR1 SGDLS and CDR2 YYNGEE. CDR3 in DNA: TGTGCCAGCAGCGTAGCTCCAGCGGGAGATCGGGAGCAGTTCTTC. Translation gives CASSVAPAGDREQFF.

This clonotype was recorded many times. The chain couples TRBV5-1 to TRBJ2-1; D unresolved. Germline lookup yields CDR1 SGHRS and CDR2 YFSETQ. This CDR3 has 11 residues. Trimming removed 1 base at V and 8 bases at J, with 4 bases between. This CDR3 reads CASSLLDEQFF. DNA of the CDR3: TGCGCCAGCAGCTTGTTGGATGAGCAGTTCTTC.

The sample holds a few counts of this clonotype. This chain uses TRBV30 with TRBJ2-6, with 7 positions matching TRBD1. The CDR3 is 15 residues long. J gave up 4 bases and V 0 bases, and 3 bases lay outside the gene matches. Per the germline V gene, CDR1 is GTSNPN and CDR2 is SVGIG (reference sequence). The CDR3 sequence: CAWSVTGAGANVLTF. The CDR3 nucleotides read TGTGCCTGGAGTGTAACAGGGGCAGGGGCCAACGTCCTGACTTTC.